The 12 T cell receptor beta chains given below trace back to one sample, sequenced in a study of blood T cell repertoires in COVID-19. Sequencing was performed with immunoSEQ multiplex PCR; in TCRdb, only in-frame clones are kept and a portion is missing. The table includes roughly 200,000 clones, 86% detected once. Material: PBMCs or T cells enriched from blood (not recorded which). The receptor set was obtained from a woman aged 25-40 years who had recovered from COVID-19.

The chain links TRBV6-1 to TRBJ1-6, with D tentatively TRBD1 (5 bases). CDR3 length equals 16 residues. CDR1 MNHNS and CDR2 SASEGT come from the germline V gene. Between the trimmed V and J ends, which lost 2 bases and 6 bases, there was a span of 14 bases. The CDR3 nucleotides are TGTGCCAGCAGTGAACATTGGGCCAGGGTTAATTCACCCCTCCACTTT. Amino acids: CASSEHWARVNSPLHF.

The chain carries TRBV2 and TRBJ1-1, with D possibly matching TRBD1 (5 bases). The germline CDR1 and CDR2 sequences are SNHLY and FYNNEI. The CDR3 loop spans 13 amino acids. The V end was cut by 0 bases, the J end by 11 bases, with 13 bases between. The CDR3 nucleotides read TGTGCCAGCAGTGAAGCGCTTCAGGGCAGGGCTTTCTTT. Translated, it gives CASSEALQGRAFF.

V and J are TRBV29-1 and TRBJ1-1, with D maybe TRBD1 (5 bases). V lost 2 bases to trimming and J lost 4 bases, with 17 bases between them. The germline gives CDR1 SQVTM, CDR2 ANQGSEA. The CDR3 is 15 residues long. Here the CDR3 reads CSVELRSGGGTEAFF. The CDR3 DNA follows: TGCAGCGTTGAACTCCGTTCGGGGGGAGGCACTGAAGCTTTCTTT.

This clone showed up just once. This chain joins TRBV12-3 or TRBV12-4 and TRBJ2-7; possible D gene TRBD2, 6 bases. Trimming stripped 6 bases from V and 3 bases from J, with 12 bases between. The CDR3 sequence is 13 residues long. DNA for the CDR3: TGTGCCAGCAGCCTCGGGAGTGTCTACGAGCAGTACTTC. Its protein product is CASSLGSVYEQYF.

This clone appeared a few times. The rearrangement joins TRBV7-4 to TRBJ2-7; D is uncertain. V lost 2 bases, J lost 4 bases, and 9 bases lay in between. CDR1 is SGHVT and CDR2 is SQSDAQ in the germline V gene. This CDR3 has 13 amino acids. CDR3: CASSLFYLYEQYF. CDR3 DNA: TGTGCCAGCAGCTTATTTTATCTGTACGAGCAGTACTTC.

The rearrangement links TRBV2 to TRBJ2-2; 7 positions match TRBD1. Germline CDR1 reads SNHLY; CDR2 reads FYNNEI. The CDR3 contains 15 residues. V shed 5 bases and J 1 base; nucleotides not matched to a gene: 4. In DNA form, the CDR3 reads TGTGCCAGCAGTCCACAGGGGAGGAACACCGGGGAGCTGTTTTTT. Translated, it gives CASSPQGRNTGELFF.

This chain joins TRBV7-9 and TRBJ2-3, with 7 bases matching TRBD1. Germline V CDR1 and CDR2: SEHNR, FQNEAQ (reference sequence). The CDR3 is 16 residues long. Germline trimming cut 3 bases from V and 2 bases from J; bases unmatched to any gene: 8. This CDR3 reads CASSLGEGAFTDTQYF. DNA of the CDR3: TGTGCCAGCAGCTTGGGAGAGGGGGCCTTCACAGATACGCAGTATTTT.

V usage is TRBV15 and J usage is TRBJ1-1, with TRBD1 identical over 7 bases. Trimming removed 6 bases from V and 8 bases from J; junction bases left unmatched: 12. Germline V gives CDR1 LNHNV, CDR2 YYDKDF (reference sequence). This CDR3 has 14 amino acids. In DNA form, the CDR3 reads TGTGCCACCAGGCGGACAGGTGTTTTGGTAGAAGCTTTCTTT. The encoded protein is CATRRTGVLVEAFF.

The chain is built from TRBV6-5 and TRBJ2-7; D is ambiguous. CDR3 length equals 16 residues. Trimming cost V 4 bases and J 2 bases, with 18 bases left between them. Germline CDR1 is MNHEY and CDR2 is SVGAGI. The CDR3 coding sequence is TGTGCCAGCAGTTCCAACCCTATACCTATAACCTACGAGCAGTACTTC. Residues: CASSSNPIPITYEQYF.

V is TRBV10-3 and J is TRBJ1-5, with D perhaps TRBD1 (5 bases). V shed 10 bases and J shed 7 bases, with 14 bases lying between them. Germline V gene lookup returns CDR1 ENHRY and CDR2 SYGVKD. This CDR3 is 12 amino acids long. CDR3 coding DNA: TGTGCCACCCGGGACTCTAGACAGCCCCAGCATTTT. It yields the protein CATRDSRQPQHF.

The CDR3 DNA is TGTGCCAGCAGTGGGGGGCTAGGTCCCAATCAGCCCCAGCATTTT. Translated: CASSGGLGPNQPQHF. This sequence joins TRBV2 and TRBJ1-5, with TRBD1 as a possible D gene (6 bases). CDR3 size: 15 residues. In germline, CDR1 is SNHLY, CDR2 FYNNEI. V was trimmed by 4 bases and J by 3 bases, leaving 13 bases between them.

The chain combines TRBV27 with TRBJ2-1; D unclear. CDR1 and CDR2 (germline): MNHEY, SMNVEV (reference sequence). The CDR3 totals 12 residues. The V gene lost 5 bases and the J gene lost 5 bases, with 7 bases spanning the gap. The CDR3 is CASSGQDNEQFF. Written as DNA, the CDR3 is TGTGCCAGCAGTGGCCAGGACAATGAGCAGTTCTTC.